What follows are 25 T cell receptor beta chains derived from one specimen sequenced in a study of T-cell reconstitution after alpha-beta-depleted transplantation in children. Unique molecular identifiers were used to barcode this TCRbeta library. TCRdb redid the calling of the PCR reads with MiXCR, one entry per CDR3 protein. Of some 490,000 distinct CDR3 sequences listed, around 12% are singletons. Sequenced material: PBMCs from the stem cell graft donor, taken from the stem cell graft. Every receptor here comes from a human donor who donated a stem cell graft to a child with combined immunodeficiency.

The CDR3, as DNA: TGTGCCAGCAGCCTACGACACGGACTAGCGACCGCGGGGGATACGCAGTATTTT. This gives the protein CASSLRHGLATAGDTQYF. This rearrangement joins TRBV11-1 to TRBJ2-3; 9 bases are a match to TRBD2. J lost 6 bases, V lost 5 bases, and 18 bases had no gene match. Germline V gene lookup returns CDR1 SGHAT and CDR2 FQDESV (reference sequence). The CDR3 spans 18 residues.

The V and J genes are TRBV18 and TRBJ2-1; D is tentatively TRBD1 or TRBD2 (5 bases each). The germline V gene has CDR1 KGHSH and CDR2 LQKENI. Between the trimmed V and J ends, which lost 3 bases and 6 bases, there was a span of 30 bases. CDR3 length: 20 amino acids. CDR3 loop: CASSPSAGTPEGIKFNEQFF. CDR3 DNA: TGTGCCAGCTCACCCTCGGCCGGGACGCCCGAGGGCATTAAGTTCAATGAGCAGTTCTTC.

This clonotype was seen ten or more times. The gene calls are TRBV25-1 and TRBJ2-7; TRBD2 matches 9 bases. CDR3 size: 14 residues. V lost 7 bases and J lost 2; bases outside the gene matches: 6. Per the germline V gene, CDR1 is MGHDK and CDR2 is SYGVNS. In nucleotides, the CDR3 is TGTGCCAGCAACCTAGCGGGACGCCCCTACGAGCAGTACTTC. Translation: CASNLAGRPYEQYF.

V gene TRBV6-1 combines with J gene TRBJ1-5; no clear D gene. The germline V gene encodes CDR1 MNHNS and CDR2 SASEGT. V gave up 4 bases and J gave up 2 bases, with 6 bases separating them. The CDR3 loop spans 13 amino acids. In DNA form, the CDR3 reads TGTGCCAGCAGTGGGAGCGGCAATCAGCCCCAGCATTTT. It is translated as CASSGSGNQPQHF.

V usage is TRBV7-3 and J usage is TRBJ1-1; D possibly corresponds to TRBD1 (5 bases). V was clipped by 1 base and J by 4 bases, with 13 bases between them. The germline V gene encodes CDR1 SGHTA and CDR2 FQGTGA. The CDR3 totals 15 residues. In DNA form, the CDR3 reads TGTGCCAGCAGCTTAAGACTCGGGGCGCCCACTGAAGCTTTCTTT. Protein sequence: CASSLRLGAPTEAFF.

There are a few counts of this clonotype. The chain links TRBV18 to TRBJ2-7; D is unclear. Germline values: CDR1 KGHSH, CDR2 LQKENI. V lost 3 bases and J 1 base, leaving 13 bases between the germline ends. This CDR3 has 15 residues. The CDR3 DNA sequence: TGTGCCAGCTCACCGATCGGTGGGATTTCCTACGAGCAGTACTTC. The encoded protein is CASSPIGGISYEQYF. Together with reference TRBV18 and TRBJ2-7, the CDR3 gives the full variable domain: NAGVMQNPRHLVRRRGQEARLRCSPMKGHSHVYWYRQLPEEGLKFMVYLQKENIIDESGMPKERFSAEFPKEGPSILRIQQVVRGDSAAYFCASSPIGGISYEQYFGPGTRLTVT.

The sample holds many counts of this clonotype. The chain uses TRBV12-3 or TRBV12-4 and TRBJ1-1; 7 nucleotides align to TRBD1. This CDR3 is 13 amino acids long. Germline trimming cut 3 bases from V and 5 bases from J; bases unmatched to any gene: 3. In DNA, the CDR3 is TGTGCCAGCAGTTTCGACAGGGTAACTGAAGCTTTCTTT. This encodes CASSFDRVTEAFF.

This clonotype was counted a few times. The chain combines TRBV6-2 or TRBV6-3 with TRBJ2-3; D gene unclear. Germline V lookup: CDR1 MNHEY, CDR2 SVGEGT. This CDR3 has 14 residues. The V end lost 7 bases, the J end lost 2 bases, and 13 bases lay between the germline ends. CDR3 bases: TGTGCCAGCACCATGGCCCTTGACACAGATACGCAGTATTTT. Translated, it gives CASTMALDTDTQYF.

This clonotype has at least ten counts. The chain is built from TRBV6-5 and TRBJ2-5; D possibly uses TRBD1 or TRBD2 (5 bases each). Trimming removed 2 bases from V and 1 base from J, with 17 bases in between. The CDR3 is made up of 17 amino acids. Germline lookup yields CDR1 MNHEY and CDR2 SVGAGI. Written as DNA, the CDR3 is TGTGCCAGCAGTTACCGTGAGTGGTCAGGGACCCAAGAGACCCAGTACTTC. It specifies CASSYREWSGTQETQYF.

This clonotype has at least ten counts. This sequence joins TRBV7-3 and TRBJ2-1; the D is unclear. The CDR3 is 14 residues long. The germline V gene encodes CDR1 SGHTA and CDR2 FQGTGA. V lost 5 bases, J lost 5 bases, and 13 bases lay in between. The DNA for the CDR3 is TGTGCCAGCAGCCCGCGGTCCTATGACAATGAGCAGTTCTTC. Its translation: CASSPRSYDNEQFF.

CDR3 region: CASSVTGWSVEQYF. DNA for the CDR3: TGCGCCAGCAGCGTAACAGGGTGGTCCGTCGAGCAGTACTTC. The V and J genes are TRBV5-1 and TRBJ2-7, with a weak D call TRBD1 (6 bases). Trimming left V 4 bases short and J 6 bases short, with 17 bases between. From germline, CDR1 is SGHRS and CDR2 YFSETQ. This CDR3 has 14 amino acids.

This clonotype was seen at least ten times. The rearrangement links TRBV5-1 to TRBJ2-1, with 7 nucleotides matching TRBD2. CDR1 SGHRS and CDR2 YFSETQ come from the germline V gene. The CDR3 extends over 14 amino acids. V was pared by 5 bases and J by 3 bases, with 5 bases of the junction left unmatched. CDR3 nucleotides: TGCGCCAGCAGGCTAGCGGACGTCTACAATGAGCAGTTCTTC. Protein: CASRLADVYNEQFF. Complete variable domain (other parts from reference TRBV5-1 and TRBJ2-1): KAGVTQTPRYLIKTRGQQVTLSCSPISGHRSVSWYQQTPGQGLQFLFEYFSETQRNKGNFPGRFSGRQFSNSRSEMNVSTLELGDSALYLCASRLADVYNEQFFGPGTRLTVL.

This rearrangement joins TRBV6-2 or TRBV6-3 to TRBJ1-1, with unresolved D. V was clipped by 6 bases and J by 5 bases, with 13 bases between them. CDR3 size: 13 residues. In germline, CDR1 is MNHEY, CDR2 SVGEGT. CDR3 nucleotide sequence: TGTGCCAGCAGGCAACTTGGGCAAACTGAAGCTTTCTTT. The encoded protein is CASRQLGQTEAFF.

This clonotype has only a few counts. This sequence joins TRBV20-1 and TRBJ2-2, with 8 nucleotides matching TRBD2. CDR3 length: 14 residues. From germline, CDR1 is DFQATT and CDR2 SNEGSKA (reference sequence). The CDR3 DNA is TGCTCTACGGGCGGGAGGTTGAACACCGGGGAGCTGTTTTTT. Translated, it gives CSTGGRLNTGELFF.

The V and J genes are TRBV30 and TRBJ2-3, with D perhaps TRBD1 or TRBD2 (5 bases each). This CDR3 comprises 13 residues. Trimming stripped 0 bases from V and 3 bases from J, with 7 bases between. In germline, CDR1 is GTSNPN, CDR2 SVGIG (reference sequence). In nucleotides, the CDR3 is TGTGCCTGGAGTGTTGGGGGAACAGATACGCAGTATTTT. Amino acids: CAWSVGGTDTQYF.

This clonotype was detected a few times. The chain recombines TRBV24-1 with TRBJ2-1; D is tentatively TRBD1 or TRBD2 (5 bases each). The CDR3 length is 15 residues. Per germline, CDR1 KGHDR and CDR2 SFDVKD. V was trimmed by 4 bases and J by 8 bases, leaving 17 bases between them. CDR3 protein: CATSDGDGLRDEQFF. Written as DNA, the CDR3 is TGTGCCACCAGTGACGGGGACGGACTCCGTGATGAGCAGTTCTTC.

Only a few counts were recorded for this clonotype. The rearrangement links TRBV7-2 to TRBJ2-7, with no clear D. Trimming took off 2 bases at V and 0 bases at J, with 11 bases between the two ends. The CDR3 has 15 amino acids. Germline V gene lookup returns CDR1 SGHTA and CDR2 FQGNSA. This chain's CDR3 is CASSLSWADSYEQYF. CDR3 DNA sequence: TGTGCCAGCAGCTTAAGCTGGGCCGACTCCTACGAGCAGTACTTC.

This clonotype was recorded a few times. The V call is TRBV10-3, the J call TRBJ2-3, with D tentatively TRBD2 (6 bases). Germline lookup yields CDR1 ENHRY and CDR2 SYGVKD. The CDR3 is 15 residues long. The germline V and J ends were trimmed by 3 bases and 4 bases, with 14 bases remaining between them. CDR3 amino acids: CAISDKGPGADTQYF. In DNA, the CDR3 is TGTGCCATCAGTGATAAGGGCCCGGGGGCAGATACGCAGTATTTT.

The chain links TRBV7-2 to TRBJ2-5, with a weak D call TRBD1 (5 bases). V was cut by 4 bases and J by 8 bases, with 20 bases left in between. The CDR3 consists of 15 residues. Looked up from germline, CDR1 is SGHTA and CDR2 is FQGNSA. In DNA, the CDR3 is TGTGCCAGCAGCTCCTTCGTGGGTCAGGGCGTAACCCAGTACTTC. Its translation: CASSSFVGQGVTQYF.

The chain recombines TRBV7-9 with TRBJ2-7, with D unclear. The germline V gene encodes CDR1 SEHNR and CDR2 FQNEAQ (reference sequence). Trimming took off 7 bases at V and 9 bases at J, with 19 bases between the two ends. The CDR3 consists of 13 residues. CDR3 DNA: TGTGCCAGCAACGACGGCCCCACCGACCGGCAGTACTTC. Protein product: CASNDGPTDRQYF.

Only a few counts were recorded for this clonotype. This chain links TRBV15 with TRBJ2-1, with 12 nucleotides matching TRBD2. Looked up from germline, CDR1 is LNHNV and CDR2 is YYDKDF (reference sequence). CDR3 size: 14 residues. The V gene end was trimmed by 2 bases and the J gene end by 7 bases; junction bases not matched to a gene: 0. The CDR3, as DNA: TGTGCCACCAGCAGAACTAGCGGGAGGAATGAGCAGTTCTTC. The encoded protein is CATSRTSGRNEQFF.

Written as DNA, the CDR3 is TGTGCCAGCTCACCCCAAATCGCTAGCGGGGGGAATGAGCAGTTCTTC. Translation gives CASSPQIASGGNEQFF. This chain uses TRBV18 with TRBJ2-1; the match to TRBD2 covers 11 bases. The germline CDR1 and CDR2 sequences are KGHSH and LQKENI. This CDR3 has 16 residues. V gave up 3 bases and J gave up 7 bases; unmatched junction bases: 8.

This clonotype has just a few counts. The J gene is TRBJ2-2, the V gene TRBV28; the D is unclear. The V gene's germline CDR1 is MDHEN and CDR2 SYDVKM. The V end was cut by 3 bases, the J end by 6 bases, with 14 bases between. The CDR3 contains 15 residues. CDR3 amino acids: CASSLGRAGSGELFF. The CDR3 bases are TGTGCCAGCAGTTTGGGTCGGGCTGGTTCCGGGGAGCTGTTTTTT.

The V gene is TRBV13, the J gene TRBJ2-4, with 14 bases identical to TRBD2. Germline V CDR1 and CDR2: PRHDT, FYEKMQ (reference sequence). V lost 8 bases to trimming and J lost 9 bases; unmatched junction nucleotides: 12. The CDR3 loop spans 16 amino acids. In nucleotides, the CDR3 is TGTGCCAGCGGGAGAGGACTAGCGGGAGGCGGTGGCATTCAGTACTTC. Translating it yields CASGRGLAGGGGIQYF.

The rearrangement uses TRBV3-1 and TRBJ1-4; D uncertain. Germline V gene sequence: CDR1 LGHDT, CDR2 YNNKEL (reference sequence). The CDR3 consists of 14 residues. V lost 3 bases to trimming and J lost 0 bases, with 5 bases between them. The CDR3 reads CASSHRATNEKLFF. The CDR3 DNA follows: TGTGCCAGCAGCCACAGAGCAACTAATGAAAAACTGTTTTTT.